This TCR beta chain was recovered during a study of blood T cells in healthy people across ages. The V gene's germline CDR1 is SQVTM and CDR2 ANQGSEA. This CDR3 region has 13 residues. V dropped 3 bases and J dropped 10; count of bases not matched to a gene: 9. Sample-barcoded 5' priming and a J-beta primer mix drove a second PCR of roughly 7 to 11 cycles. TCRdb ran MiXCR on the 5' RACE reads and lists one entry per CDR3 protein. The sample includes 800,000 or so distinct CDR3 sequences, around 62% seen only once; the top ten take around 30%. General observations from the study: Donor CMV status was unknown, possibly confounding expanded clonotype changes.

This clonotype was seen a single time. Its antigen is still unknown. Sample: blood. The receptor comes from a man under 40 in good health. The J gene is TRBJ2-5, the V gene TRBV29-1, with 9 bases aligning to TRBD1. This CDR3 reads CSVDGGQGRDQYF. The CDR3 nucleotides are TGCAGCGTTGATGGGGGACAGGGCAGGGACCAGTACTTC.